This TCR beta chain was observed in a study of cytomegalovirus exposure and HLA in healthy donors. Study-level points and caveats: Most observed TCR sequences were rare, whereas some public TCRs were detected in many donors. The study designated about 180 TCR beta chains cytomegalovirus-associated.

In the case of this clone: Its antigen is currently unknown.

The study drew the donors from its roughly 110-subject validation cohort, separate from the approximately 700-subject first cohort. The method was immunoSEQ multiplex PCR; TCRdb's version includes in-frame clones alone and lacks a portion of them. The sample has a few hundred thousand clones, roughly 85% seen once. The specimen sequenced was PBMCs. This receptor was identified in a young woman in good health and CMV-seronegative.

CDR3 DNA: TGTGCCAGCTCACCCGGGGAAACTGGGGCCAACGTCCTGACTTTC. It is translated as CASSPGETGANVLTF. The chain carries TRBV18 and TRBJ2-6, with a possible D match to TRBD2 (5 bases). This CDR3 spans 15 amino acids. Germline V gene lookup returns CDR1 KGHSH and CDR2 LQKENI. With 3 bases removed from V and 2 bases from J, the gap between germline ends came to 8 bases.